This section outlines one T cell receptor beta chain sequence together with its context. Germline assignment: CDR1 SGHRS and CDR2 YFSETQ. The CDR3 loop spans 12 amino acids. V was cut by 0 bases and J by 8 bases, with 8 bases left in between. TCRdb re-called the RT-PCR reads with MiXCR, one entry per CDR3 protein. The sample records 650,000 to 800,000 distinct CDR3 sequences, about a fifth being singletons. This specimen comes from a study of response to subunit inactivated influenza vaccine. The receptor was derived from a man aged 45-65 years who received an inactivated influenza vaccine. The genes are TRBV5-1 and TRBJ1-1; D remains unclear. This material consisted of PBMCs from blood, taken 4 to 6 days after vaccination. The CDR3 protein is CASSLDEAEAFF. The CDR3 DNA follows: TGCGCCAGCAGCTTGGACGAGGCGGAAGCTTTCTTT.